This entry concerns a single T cell receptor (beta chain). This clonotype was recorded many times. Its antigen has not been determined. There are no base qualities to consult, and no much larger clone falls within one base. Reading the germline V gene gives CDR1 SGHRS and CDR2 YFSETQ. The V end loses 0 bases and the J end loses 0 bases, and a stretch of 7 bases separates them. Counted from cysteine to phenylalanine, this CDR3 has 14 amino acids. The read is trimmed to its CDR3 DNA, 42 bases read in frame from base 1. This sample stems from a study of T-cell reconstitution after alpha-beta-depleted transplantation in children (TCRdb year 2016). A note on the overall study: The study quantitatively tracked T-cell immune reconstitution after TCRalphabeta/CD19-depleted allogeneic hematopoietic cell transplantation in children using TCR repertoire profiling.

To prepare the library, PCR was applied. The sequencer was an Illumina HiSeq 2500. TCR library preparation used molecular barcoding, with unique molecular identifiers applied to normalize quantification of the TCRbeta repertoire. TCRdb reworked the public reads: Q25 trimming with fastp, MiXCR clone assembly, productive beta chains retained. Every distinct CDR3 protein forms one entry, paired with its most common genes and DNA. For this sample the table gives around 250,000 distinct CDR3 sequences, of which 9.9% were detected only once. In total, the top ten clones hold about 9.5% of the sample. This specimen was PBMCs from the stem cell graft donor, taken from the stem cell graft. The sequence joins TRBV5-1 to TRBJ2-7; TRBD2 is possibly the D segment (6 matching bases). The TCR was taken from a human donor who donated a stem cell graft to a child with SCID. This receptor has the CDR3 CASSLVGGSYEQYF. The bases read TGCGCCAGCAGCTTGGTGGGGGGCTCCTACGAGCAGTACTTC.